This T cell receptor beta chain was found in a study of T cell clones after liver transplantation. As for the study in general: As an antigen-independent comparator, third-party-reactive TCRbeta sequences came from pre-transplant mixed lymphocyte reactions.

This table comes from immunoSEQ multiplex PCR, and its TCRdb copy is limited to in-frame clones, with some not included. The sample carries approximately 55,000 clones, over 65% recorded once. In the case of this clone: Its antigen is still unknown.

The V gene lost 5 bases and the J gene lost 3 bases, with 8 bases spanning the gap. CDR1 and CDR2 (germline): SGHNT, YENEEA. This CDR3 spans 13 amino acids. Overall study results and limits: Graft donor-reactive T cells may have migrated into the graft rather than being deleted.

Sorting of unstimulated PBMCs yielded separate CD3+CD4+ and CD3+CD8+ fractions. The sample here was CD4+ T cells from blood, taken around 54 months after liver transplant. This receptor was taken from a human patient who received a liver transplant. Some T cells may have come from the graft donor. The V gene is TRBV11-3, the J gene TRBJ1-3, with TRBD1 as a possible D gene (5 bases). CDR3 sequence: CASSRDGGNTIYF. The CDR3 DNA sequence: TGTGCCAGCAGCCGGGACGGTGGAAACACCATATATTTT.